One and the same sample provided the 18 T cell receptor beta chains below, sequenced in a study of shared clonotypes between healthy human individuals. TCRdb's table, derived via immunoSEQ multiplex PCR, lists solely in-frame clones and lacks some. This sample carries hundreds of thousands of clones, around 78% of them seen once, and the ten largest clones take around 2%. Sequenced: memory CD4+ T cells sorted from blood. Subset meaning: CD45RA-negative fraction. These receptors were obtained from a woman aged 25 to 39 in good health.

This sequence joins TRBV25-1 and TRBJ2-7, with 11 bases fitting TRBD2. The CDR3 covers 14 residues. CDR1 and CDR2 (germline): MGHDK, SYGVNS. Losses at the gene ends were 6 bases for V and 2 bases for J; bases not matched to a gene: 3. CDR3 coding DNA: TGTGCCAGCAGGTCGACTAGCGGGGCCTACGAGCAGTACTTC. This encodes CASRSTSGAYEQYF.

The J gene is TRBJ1-5, the V gene TRBV7-8; D possibly corresponds to TRBD1 (5 bases). V lost 2 bases and J lost 11, with 25 bases in between. CDR1 is SGHVS and CDR2 is FQNEAQ in the germline V gene. The CDR3 totals 17 residues. For the CDR3, the DNA is TGTGCCAGCAGCTTATGGTCGTTCCGGGACGGGGGAATGGCCCAGCATTTT. Its translation: CASSLWSFRDGGMAQHF.

The chain recombines TRBV10-3 with TRBJ1-4; D is unresolved. Germline CDR1 is ENHRY and CDR2 is SYGVKD. The CDR3 is made up of 16 amino acids. Trimming pared 0 bases from V and 3 bases from J, leaving 11 bases between. The CDR3: CAISESWRVPNEKLFF. The CDR3 DNA reads TGTGCCATCAGTGAGTCGTGGAGGGTACCTAATGAAAAACTGTTTTTT.

J is TRBJ2-5 and V is TRBV7-9, with D tentatively TRBD2 (7 bases). The CDR3 has 15 amino acids. Germline CDR1 and CDR2: SEHNR and FQNEAQ (reference sequence). V gave up 3 bases and J gave up 1 base, with 12 bases separating them. The CDR3 region is CASSLGGAPQETQYF. The CDR3 DNA reads TGTGCCAGCAGCTTGGGGGGGGCCCCCCAAGAGACCCAGTACTTC.

Of note for this clone: This specimen includes other DNA sequences encoding the same CDR3. The chain uses TRBV5-6 and TRBJ2-2; D may be TRBD1 (5 bases). CDR3 size: 13 residues. Trimming stripped 2 bases from V and 5 bases from J, with 7 bases between. Germline CDR1 is SGHDT and CDR2 is YYEEEE. The CDR3 loop reads CASSLGVTGELFF. For the CDR3, the DNA is TGTGCCAGCAGCTTAGGGGTTACCGGGGAGCTGTTTTTT.

This clone has only one observation. The V call is TRBV11-3, the J call TRBJ2-7, with 8 bases that match TRBD1. After removal of 5 bases from V and 4 bases from J, the junction contained 10 bases not matched to a gene. The CDR3 sequence is 15 residues long. Germline values: CDR1 SGHNT, CDR2 YENEEA. The CDR3 nucleotides read TGTGCCAGCAGCCCAGGTTTAGGACAGGGTTACGAGCAGTACTTC. Residues: CASSPGLGQGYEQYF.

In regard to this clone: Germline and junction disagree at one end, which may indicate a read error. The gene calls are TRBV4-1 and TRBJ2-2; TRBD1 agrees at 12 bases. Per the germline V gene, CDR1 is MGHRA and CDR2 is YSYEKL. The length of the CDR3 is 16 residues. CDR3 residues: CASSEGQGANIRGAVF. As DNA, the CDR3 is TGTGCCAGCAGCGAGGGACAGGGGGCGAATATCCGGGGAGCTGTTTTT.

In this sample, this clone turned up once. This chain connects TRBV6-5 to TRBJ1-1; TRBD1 aligns across 11 bases. The ends lost 5 bases at V and 4 bases at J; junction bases unmatched: 3. The CDR3 loop spans 14 amino acids. Germline CDR1 is MNHEY and CDR2 is SVGAGI. CDR3 bases: TGTGCCAGCAGTGGACAGGGGGCGGGCACTGAAGCTTTCTTT. The encoded protein is CASSGQGAGTEAFF.

The J gene is TRBJ1-1, the V gene TRBV5-8, with 8 nucleotides matching TRBD1. The CDR3 consists of 19 residues. Germline values: CDR1 SGHTS, CDR2 YDEGEE. J gave up 0 bases and V 4 bases, and 17 bases lay outside the gene matches. The CDR3 loop reads CASSPDRGDILDLNTEAFF. The CDR3 coding sequence is TGTGCCAGCAGCCCAGACAGGGGCGATATTTTAGATTTGAACACTGAAGCTTTCTTT.

This clone was observed a handful of times. The genes are TRBV5-8 and TRBJ2-7, with 9 bases identical to TRBD1. Germline V gene lookup returns CDR1 SGHTS and CDR2 YDEGEE. Unmatched junction bases numbered 15, after V lost 4 bases and J lost 7 bases. CDR3 length equals 16 residues. DNA for the CDR3: TGTGCCAGCAGCCAGTTTGGGACAGGGCTATCGTGGGAGCAGTACTTC. Amino acid sequence: CASSQFGTGLSWEQYF.

This clone was counted ten times or more. This chain joins TRBV5-4 and TRBJ2-1, with no clear D. There are 13 residues in the CDR3. V lost 2 bases and J 9 bases, leaving 12 bases between the germline ends. From germline, CDR1 is SGHNT and CDR2 YYREEE (reference sequence). The CDR3 bases are TGTGCCAGCAGCTTATTGTCCTATACTGAGCAGTTCTTC. The encoded protein is CASSLLSYTEQFF.

The J gene is TRBJ1-1, the V gene TRBV19, with D tentatively TRBD1 (5 bases). CDR3 length: 13 residues. Germline V gene lookup returns CDR1 LNHDA and CDR2 SQIVND (reference sequence). V gave up 5 bases and J gave up 1 base, with 8 bases separating them. Written as DNA, the CDR3 is TGTGCCAGTAGTGTGACAGAGAACACTGAAGCTTTCTTT. Translated, it gives CASSVTENTEAFF.

The V gene is TRBV5-1, the J gene TRBJ2-1, with D unclear. V was clipped by 2 bases and J by 4 bases, with 7 bases between them. Germline CDR1 reads SGHRS; CDR2 reads YFSETQ. The CDR3 is 13 residues long. The CDR3 region has the DNA TGCGCCAGCAGCTTTGGCGAGTACAATGAGCAGTTCTTC. Protein: CASSFGEYNEQFF. Variable domain in full (rest from reference TRBV5-1 and TRBJ2-1): KAGVTQTPRYLIKTRGQQVTLSCSPISGHRSVSWYQQTPGQGLQFLFEYFSETQRNKGNFPGRFSGRQFSNSRSEMNVSTLELGDSALYLCASSFGEYNEQFFGPGTRLTVL.

This sequence joins TRBV5-1 and TRBJ2-6; no firm D call. This CDR3 spans 16 amino acids. V was pared by 6 bases and J by 1 base, with 14 bases between. The V gene's germline CDR1 is SGHRS and CDR2 YFSETQ. DNA for the CDR3: TGCGCCAGCACCCTCAACGGCCGTTCTGGGGCCAACGTCCTGACTTTC. Translated: CASTLNGRSGANVLTF.

V is TRBV5-1 and J is TRBJ1-5; 7 bases align to TRBD1. Trimming at V came to 0 bases and at J to 6 bases, leaving 3 bases not matched to a gene. Germline CDR1 is SGHRS and CDR2 is YFSETQ. This CDR3 region has 14 residues. The CDR3 reads CASSLGDRSQPQHF. The CDR3 coding sequence is TGCGCCAGCAGCTTGGGGGACAGATCTCAGCCCCAGCATTTT. The full variable domain, its missing parts supplied by reference TRBV5-1 and TRBJ1-5, is KAGVTQTPRYLIKTRGQQVTLSCSPISGHRSVSWYQQTPGQGLQFLFEYFSETQRNKGNFPGRFSGRQFSNSRSEMNVSTLELGDSALYLCASSLGDRSQPQHFGDGTRLSIL.

This clone appeared many times. CDR3 bases: TGTGCCACCAGCAGAGCGGTAGGGACAGGGGCCGTAGAGCAGTACTTC. It yields the protein CATSRAVGTGAVEQYF. This chain connects TRBV15 to TRBJ2-7, with 10 bases matching TRBD1. CDR1 and CDR2 (germline): LNHNV, YYDKDF (reference sequence). J lost 7 bases, V lost 1 base, and 10 bases had no gene match. The length of the CDR3 is 16 residues.

For this clone: A much larger clone differs by one base, so this may be a read error. The same CDR3 is also encoded by other DNA sequences in this sample. The chain is built from TRBV28 and TRBJ1-4; D uncertain. V was cut by 6 bases and J by 8 bases, with 4 bases left in between. CDR1 MDHEN and CDR2 SYDVKM come from the germline V gene. This CDR3 has 10 amino acids. The CDR3, as DNA: TGTGCCAGCAGAGACGAAAAACTGTTTTTT. Translated, it gives CASRDEKLFF.

The rearrangement joins TRBV5-1 to TRBJ1-4; D gene uncertain. Germline V gene data show CDR1 as SGHRS and CDR2 as YFSETQ. The V end was cut by 4 bases, the J end by 4 bases, with 17 bases between. The CDR3 extends over 16 amino acids. In nucleotides, the CDR3 is TGCGCCAGCAGCCCGGGCGGATCCGGGGTTAATGAAAAACTGTTTTTT. This sequence encodes CASSPGGSGVNEKLFF.